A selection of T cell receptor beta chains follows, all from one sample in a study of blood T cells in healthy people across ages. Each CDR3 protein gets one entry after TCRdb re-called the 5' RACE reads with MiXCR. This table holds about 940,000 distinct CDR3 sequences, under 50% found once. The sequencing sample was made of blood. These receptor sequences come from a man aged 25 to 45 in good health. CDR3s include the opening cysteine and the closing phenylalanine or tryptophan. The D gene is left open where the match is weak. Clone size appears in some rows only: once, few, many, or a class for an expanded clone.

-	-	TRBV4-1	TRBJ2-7	CASSQVPRPDEQYF	TGCGCCAGCAGCCAAGTTCCCCGACCCGACGAGCAGTACTTC
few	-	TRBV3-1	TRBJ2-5	CASSQWVGLEETQYF	TGTGCCAGCAGCCAATGGGTGGGACTGGAAGAGACCCAGTACTTC
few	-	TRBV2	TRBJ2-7	CASSGSDGTYEQYF	TGTGCCAGCAGTGGGTCGGACGGCACCTACGAGCAGTACTTC
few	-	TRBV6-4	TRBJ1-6	CASGIGLPNSPLHF	TGTGCCAGCGGTATTGGGCTCCCAAACTCACCCCTCCACTTT
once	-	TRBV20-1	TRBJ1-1	CSARKEPNTEAFF	TGCAGTGCCAGGAAGGAACCGAACACTGAAGCTTTCTTT
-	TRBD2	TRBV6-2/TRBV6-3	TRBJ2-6	CASRKTSAGANVLTF	TGTGCCAGCAGGAAGACTAGCGCTGGGGCCAACGTCCTGACTTTC
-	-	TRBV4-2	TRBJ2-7	CASSQDLTVYEQYF	TGTGCCAGCAGCCAAGATTTGACAGTCTACGAGCAGTACTTC
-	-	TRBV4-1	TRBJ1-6	CASSQPPGRVVPLHF	TGCGCCAGCAGCCAACCTCCCGGCCGGGTTGTACCCCTCCACTTT
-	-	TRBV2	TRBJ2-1	CASSEVGGAGNEQFF	TGTGCCAGCAGTGAAGTAGGGGGGGCAGGCAATGAGCAGTTCTTC
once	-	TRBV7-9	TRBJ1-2	CASSLSSGTGYTF	TGTGCCAGCAGCTTAAGTTCAGGGACTGGCTACACCTTC
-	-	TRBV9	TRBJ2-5	CASSVVGETQYF	TGTGCCAGCAGCGTAGTCGGGGAGACCCAGTACTTC
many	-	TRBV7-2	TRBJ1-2	CASSPSAGIHNYGYTF	TGTGCCAGCAGCCCGAGCGCCGGGATTCACAACTATGGCTACACCTTC
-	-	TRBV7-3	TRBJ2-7	CASSFAGGAYEQYF	TGTGCCAGCAGCTTTGCAGGTGGGGCCTACGAGCAGTACTTC
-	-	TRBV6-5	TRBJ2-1	CASSSDRSLVNNEQFF	TGTGCCAGCAGCTCCGATCGGAGCCTGGTAAACAATGAGCAGTTCTTC
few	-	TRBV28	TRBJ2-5	CASSLPVPGLQETQYF	TGTGCCAGCAGTTTACCGGTCCCAGGCCTCCAAGAGACCCAGTACTTC
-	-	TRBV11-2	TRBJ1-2	CASSLSGARGYTF	TGTGCCAGCAGCTTATCCGGGGCCAGGGGCTACACCTTC
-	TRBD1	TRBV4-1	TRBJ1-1	CASSHGQGADTEAFF	TGCGCCAGCAGCCATGGGCAGGGGGCTGACACTGAAGCTTTCTTT
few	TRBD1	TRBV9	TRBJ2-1	CASSVAPGTGGPNEQFF	TGTGCCAGCAGCGTAGCCCCAGGGACAGGGGGTCCCAATGAGCAGTTCTTC
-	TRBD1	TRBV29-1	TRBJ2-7	CSVWGQGAYEQYF	TGCAGCGTCTGGGGGCAGGGGGCCTACGAGCAGTACTTC
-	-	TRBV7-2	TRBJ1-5	CASSVGGLNQPQHF	TGTGCCAGCAGCGTAGGGGGTTTGAATCAGCCCCAGCATTTT
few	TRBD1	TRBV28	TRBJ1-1	CASSLWGQGNTEAFF	TGTGCCAGCAGTTTGTGGGGACAGGGGAACACTGAAGCTTTCTTT
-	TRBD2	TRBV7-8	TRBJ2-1	CASKPPSGSSSYNEQFF	TGCGCCAGCAAACCTCCTAGCGGGTCTAGCTCCTACAATGAGCAGTTCTTC
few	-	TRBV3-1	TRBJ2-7	CASSQRGAYEQYF	TGTGCCAGCAGCCAAAGAGGGGCCTACGAGCAGTACTTC
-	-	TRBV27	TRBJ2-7	CASSRNLIGYEQYF	TGTGCCAGCAGTCGGAACCTTATAGGTTACGAGCAGTACTTC
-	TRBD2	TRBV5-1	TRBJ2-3	CASTRTSGVRADTQYF	TGCGCCAGCACCCGGACTAGCGGGGTTAGGGCAGATACGCAGTATTTT
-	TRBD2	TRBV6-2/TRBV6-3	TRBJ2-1	CASSSWTSGVGNEQFF	TGTGCCAGCAGTTCGTGGACTAGCGGGGTCGGCAATGAGCAGTTCTTC
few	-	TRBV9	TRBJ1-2	CASSVLGDLSYGYTF	TGTGCCAGCAGCGTACTTGGGGATCTAAGCTATGGCTACACCTTC
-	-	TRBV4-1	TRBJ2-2	CASSQSVPTGELFF	TGCGCCAGCAGCCAGAGCGTGCCCACCGGGGAGCTGTTTTTT
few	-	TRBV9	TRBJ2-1	CASSVDMLGKTAKSSYNEQFF	TGTGCCAGCAGCGTAGACATGTTGGGTAAGACGGCCAAAAGCTCCTACAATGAGCAGTTCTTC
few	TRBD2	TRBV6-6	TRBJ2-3	CASSYMAGGGADTQYF	TGTGCCAGCAGTTACATGGCGGGGGGAGGCGCAGATACGCAGTATTTT
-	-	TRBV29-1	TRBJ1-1	CSAPGRMNTEAFF	TGCAGCGCCCCGGGTAGGATGAACACTGAAGCTTTCTTT
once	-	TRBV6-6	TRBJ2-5	CASSLGLVKETQYF	TGTGCCAGCAGCCTTGGGTTGGTGAAAGAGACCCAGTACTTC
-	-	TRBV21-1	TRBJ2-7	CASSKAGGNSYEQYF	TGTGCCAGCAGCAAAGCGGGGGGCAACTCCTACGAGCAGTACTTC
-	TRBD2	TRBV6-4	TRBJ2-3	CASSDSWGTSLDTQYF	TGTGCCAGCAGTGACTCCTGGGGGACTAGCTTAGATACGCAGTATTTT
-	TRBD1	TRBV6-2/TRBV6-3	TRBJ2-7	CASQKLGQGLGEQYF	TGTGCCAGTCAAAAACTAGGACAGGGCCTCGGCGAGCAGTACTTC
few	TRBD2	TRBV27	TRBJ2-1	CASSLSSQLAGSNEQFF	TGTGCCAGCAGTTTATCGTCCCAACTAGCGGGGTCCAATGAGCAGTTCTTC
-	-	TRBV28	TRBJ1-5	CASSSTGADGFEQPQHF	TGTGCCAGCAGTTCGACAGGTGCTGACGGGTTCGAGCAGCCCCAGCATTTT
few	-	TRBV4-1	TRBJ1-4	CASSQIRIRATNEKLFF	TGCGCCAGCAGCCAAATAAGGATAAGGGCAACTAATGAAAAACTGTTTTTT
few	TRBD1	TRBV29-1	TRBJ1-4	CSVVDRAEKLFF	TGCAGCGTTGTGGACAGGGCTGAAAAACTGTTTTTT
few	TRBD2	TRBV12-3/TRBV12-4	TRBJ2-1	CASSLGTSIHNEQFF	TGTGCCAGCAGTTTAGGGACTAGTATCCACAATGAGCAGTTCTTC
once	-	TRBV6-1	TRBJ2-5	CASTFQGLQETQYF	TGTGCCAGCACATTCCAGGGACTCCAAGAGACCCAGTACTTC
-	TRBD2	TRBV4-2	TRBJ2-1	CVSSQAASGGVSYNEQFF	TGTGTCAGCAGCCAAGCTGCTAGCGGGGGGGTGTCCTACAATGAGCAGTTCTTC
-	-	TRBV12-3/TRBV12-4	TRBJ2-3	CASRTTNTDTQYF	TGTGCCAGCAGGACGACAAACACAGATACGCAGTATTTT
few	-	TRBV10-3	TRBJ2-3	CAISGTGRGADTQYF	TGTGCCATCAGTGGGACGGGCAGGGGTGCAGATACGCAGTATTTT
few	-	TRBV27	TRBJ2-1	CASSLGALATGDEQFF	TGTGCCAGCAGTTTAGGGGCACTAGCTACTGGGGATGAGCAGTTCTTC
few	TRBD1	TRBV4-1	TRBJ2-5	CASSQDPPTGGEETQYF	TGCGCCAGCAGCCAAGATCCCCCGACAGGGGGGGAAGAGACCCAGTACTTC
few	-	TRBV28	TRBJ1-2	CASSLPLTGADGYTF	TGTGCCAGCAGTTTACCCCTCACGGGGGCGGATGGCTACACCTTC
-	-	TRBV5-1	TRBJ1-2	CASSSPTAGKAANYGYTF	TGCGCCAGCAGCTCACCCACGGCAGGGAAGGCGGCTAACTATGGCTACACCTTC
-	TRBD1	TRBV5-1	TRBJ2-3	CASSGGQGEWSDTQYF	TGCGCCAGCAGCGGTGGACAGGGGGAATGGTCAGATACGCAGTATTTT
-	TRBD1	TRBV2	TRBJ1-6	CASSAGTGVSPLHF	TGTGCCAGCAGTGCCGGGACAGGGGTCTCACCCCTCCACTTT
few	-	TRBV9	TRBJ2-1	CASSVRRDNEQFF	TGTGCCAGCAGCGTTCGGCGAGACAATGAGCAGTTCTTC